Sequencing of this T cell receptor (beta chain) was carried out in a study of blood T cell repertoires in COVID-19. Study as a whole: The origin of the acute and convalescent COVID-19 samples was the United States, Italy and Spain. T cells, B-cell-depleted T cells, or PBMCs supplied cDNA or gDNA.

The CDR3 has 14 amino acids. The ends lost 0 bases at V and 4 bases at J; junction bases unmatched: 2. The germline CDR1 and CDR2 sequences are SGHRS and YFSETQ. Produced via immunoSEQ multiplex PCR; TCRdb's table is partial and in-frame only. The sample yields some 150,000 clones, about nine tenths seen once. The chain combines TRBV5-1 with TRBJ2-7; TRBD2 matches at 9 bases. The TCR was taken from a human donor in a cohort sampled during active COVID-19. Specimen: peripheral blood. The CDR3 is CASSLVTSGYEQYF. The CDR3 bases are TGCGCCAGCAGCTTGGTGACTAGCGGTTACGAGCAGTACTTC.